This T cell receptor beta chain was sequenced in a study of cytomegalovirus exposure and HLA in healthy donors. Points from the study as a whole: TCR beta sequences reportedly predicted most subjects' HLA-A and HLA-B alleles accurately. TRBV6-2, TRBV6-3 and other indistinguishable V segments were excluded. Follow-up analysis later connected one missense variant in DCLRE1C with trimming of TCR beta V- and J-genes.

The CDR3 spans 14 residues. Germline CDR1 and CDR2: ENHRY and SYGVKD. V was cut by 2 bases and J by 10 bases, with 15 bases left in between. The PCR contained 60 Vbeta and 13 Jbeta primers. In the authors' methods: An analysis that came later counted 77 million or so unique TCR beta chains, about 10 million shared. TCRdb's table, derived via immunoSEQ multiplex PCR, lists solely in-frame clones and lacks some. Clone size and V and J calls were adopted from that table, with D and trimming inferred from the DNA. The listing records about 210,000 clones. Points on this clone: Its antigen is unidentified.

The chain links TRBV10-3 to TRBJ1-5; tentative D call: TRBD1 (6 bases). The clonotype was recovered from a woman between 25 and 40 years old in good health and CMV-seropositive. Sequences were obtained from PBMCs. The CDR3 here is CAISEGQGPFPQHF. In DNA, the CDR3 is TGTGCCATCAGTGAGGGGCAGGGGCCGTTCCCCCAGCATTTT.